This T cell receptor (beta chain) was sequenced during a study of blood T cell repertoires in COVID-19. About the research overall: Nucleic acid was either cDNA or gDNA, and it came from T cells, B-cell-depleted T cells, or PBMCs.

V was clipped by 6 bases and J by 5 bases, with 8 bases between them. The V gene's germline CDR1 is ENHRY and CDR2 SYGVKD. The CDR3 has 12 amino acids. Sequencing used immunoSEQ multiplex PCR; TCRdb keeps in-frame clones, though not all of them. Of about 300,000 clones listed, around 88% are singletons. The rearrangement joins TRBV10-3 to TRBJ2-1, with a weak D call TRBD1 (6 bases). The origin of this receptor is a woman aged 25 to 39 who had recovered from COVID-19. Material: peripheral blood. CDR3 region: CAIRGTNNEQFF. CDR3 bases: TGTGCCATCAGGGGGACAAACAATGAGCAGTTCTTC.